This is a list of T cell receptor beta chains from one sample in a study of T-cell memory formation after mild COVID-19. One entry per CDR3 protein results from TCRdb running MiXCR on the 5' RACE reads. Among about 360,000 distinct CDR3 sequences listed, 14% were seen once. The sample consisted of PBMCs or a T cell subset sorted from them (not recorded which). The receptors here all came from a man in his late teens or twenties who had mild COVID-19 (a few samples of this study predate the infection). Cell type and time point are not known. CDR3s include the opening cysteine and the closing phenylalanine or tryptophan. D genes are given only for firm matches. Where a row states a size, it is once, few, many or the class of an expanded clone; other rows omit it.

TGCGCCAGCAGCTTGGGGACAGGGGTCTATGGCTACACCTTC | CASSLGTGVYGYTF | TRBD1 | TRBJ1-2 | TRBV5-1 | many
TGTGCCACCCTAGCGGGGGGGTTCACAGATACGCAGTATTTT | CATLAGGFTDTQYF | TRBD2 | TRBJ2-3 | TRBV6-2/TRBV6-3 | NA
TGTGCCAGCAGTTATTGGTCCACAGCAAAACTGTTTTTT | CASSYWSTAKLFF | NA | TRBJ1-4 | TRBV6-5 | NA
TGTGCCAGCAGTTTCCCCGGACTAGCGGGGTACGAGCAGTACTTC | CASSFPGLAGYEQYF | TRBD2 | TRBJ2-7 | TRBV27 | NA
TGTGCCAGCAGCTTCCTAGCGGGGGGGCCGTATGAGCAGTTCTTC | CASSFLAGGPYEQFF | TRBD2 | TRBJ2-1 | TRBV13 | NA
TGTGCCAGTGGGACAGGGATAAGACTAGATACGCAGTATTTT | CASGTGIRLDTQYF | TRBD1 | TRBJ2-3 | TRBV2 | NA
TGTGCCAGCAGTACCCGGACTAAAATTAGCAATCAGCCCCAGCATTTT | CASSTRTKISNQPQHF | NA | TRBJ1-5 | TRBV28 | few
TGCGCCAGCAGCCCGGGGTCCCAAGAGACCCAGTACTTC | CASSPGSQETQYF | NA | TRBJ2-5 | TRBV5-1 | many
TGTGCCAGCTGGATGGGGGGTGAGCAGTTCTTC | CASWMGGEQFF | NA | TRBJ2-1 | TRBV27 | many
TGCAGCGTTGATCGGAATAGCGGGGTAACTTTTGAGACCCAGTACTTC | CSVDRNSGVTFETQYF | TRBD2 | TRBJ2-5 | TRBV29-1 | few
TGCGCCAGCAGCCAAGACGGGACAGGGCGTCCGACGACCGACAATGAGCAGTTCTTC | CASSQDGTGRPTTDNEQFF | TRBD1 | TRBJ2-1 | TRBV4-1 | NA
TGCGCCAGCAGCTTGTCGGAGGGACGAGGGTATCGAGGCACCGGGGAGCTGTTTTTT | CASSLSEGRGYRGTGELFF | NA | TRBJ2-2 | TRBV5-1 | NA
TGCAGTGCTAGAGAGGCTAGCTACGAGCAGTACTTC | CSAREASYEQYF | NA | TRBJ2-7 | TRBV20-1 | NA
TGCGCCAGCAGCTTGGTTCCGGACACAGGCACTGAAGCTTTCTTT | CASSLVPDTGTEAFF | NA | TRBJ1-1 | TRBV5-1 | NA
TGTGCCAGCAGCATAGAAGGGGGCGGTGGGACTGAAGCTTTCTTT | CASSIEGGGGTEAFF | TRBD1 | TRBJ1-1 | TRBV4-2 | once
TGTGCCATCGAGCAGGTTGGGGCCAACGTCCTGACTTTC | CAIEQVGANVLTF | NA | TRBJ2-6 | TRBV10-3 | many
TGCGCCAGCAGCCCTTATAGCGGGGGGCACACAGATACGCAGTATTTT | CASSPYSGGHTDTQYF | TRBD2 | TRBJ2-3 | TRBV5-1 | NA
TGTGCCAGCAGCCCAGCGGGTCCGTCCTACAATGAGCAGTTCTTC | CASSPAGPSYNEQFF | NA | TRBJ2-1 | TRBV9 | NA
TGTGCCACCAAAACCGAAGAGGGGCTCTTTCCAGGGGAGCTGTTTTTT | CATKTEEGLFPGELFF | NA | TRBJ2-2 | TRBV11-2 | NA
TGCGCCAGCAGCTACCTGATGGGGGTCAAGGAGACCCAGTACTTC | CASSYLMGVKETQYF | NA | TRBJ2-5 | TRBV5-1 | NA
TGTGCCAGCAACCGAGACAGCTCGTGGGGTTCCTACGAGCAGTACTTC | CASNRDSSWGSYEQYF | NA | TRBJ2-7 | TRBV6-6 | NA
TGTGCCATCTCTCCTTCAGGGGGTAGCAAATCTGTGGCCAACGTCCTGACTTTC | CAISPSGGSKSVANVLTF | TRBD1 | TRBJ2-6 | TRBV10-3 | NA
TGTGCCAGCAGCAAAGTCCATGGGAGGGAGGCCTATGGCTACACCTTC | CASSKVHGREAYGYTF | NA | TRBJ1-2 | TRBV3-1 | NA
TGTGCCAGCAGTTCACGGGAAGATGGCTACACCTTC | CASSSREDGYTF | NA | TRBJ1-2 | TRBV25-1 | NA
TGTGCCAGCAGCACGACCCGACAGGGAAACTACGAGCAGTACTTC | CASSTTRQGNYEQYF | TRBD1 | TRBJ2-7 | TRBV7-2 | few
TGTGCCAGCAGCTTAGGTTCTCTGGCAGGCTCTTCGGAGACCCAGTACTTC | CASSLGSLAGSSETQYF | NA | TRBJ2-5 | TRBV7-8 | NA
TGCGCCAGCAGCCCCCAAGGGGGGTCCTACAATGAGCAGTTCTTC | CASSPQGGSYNEQFF | NA | TRBJ2-1 | TRBV5-1 | few
TGTGCCAGCAGCTTCGGGATGCCCCCCACAGATACGCAGTATTTT | CASSFGMPPTDTQYF | NA | TRBJ2-3 | TRBV7-2 | NA
TGTGCCAGCAGCTTGGTCCACAGGGGGCATGGAAACACCATATATTTT | CASSLVHRGHGNTIYF | TRBD1 | TRBJ1-3 | TRBV5-8 | NA
TGCAGTGCCCTTGCCGGGGGGGCCGGGGAGACCCAGTACTTC | CSALAGGAGETQYF | TRBD2 | TRBJ2-5 | TRBV20-1 | NA
TGTGCCAGCAGCTTAGTGGGGACAGGGGGACGGACCTACGAGCAGTACTTC | CASSLVGTGGRTYEQYF | TRBD1 | TRBJ2-7 | TRBV7-9 | NA
TGTGCCAGCAGTCCCCTTCGTAGGAAATTTATTCAGTACTTC | CASSPLRRKFIQYF | NA | TRBJ2-4 | TRBV11-2 | NA
TGTGCCAGCGCAGGGGGAGAGACCCAGTACTTC | CASAGGETQYF | TRBD1 | TRBJ2-5 | TRBV2 | few
TGTGCCAGCAGTTTATCCGTGGGCGGCACTGAAGCTTTCTTT | CASSLSVGGTEAFF | NA | TRBJ1-1 | TRBV28 | few
TGCGCCAGCAGCTTGCTTCCGGGGTCCCAAGAGACCCAGTACTTC | CASSLLPGSQETQYF | NA | TRBJ2-5 | TRBV5-1 | many
TGTGCCAGCACTGATTACGAAGAAAAACTGTTTTTT | CASTDYEEKLFF | NA | TRBJ1-4 | TRBV7-9 | few
TGTGCCAGCAGCTTAACCGGGGGGGCAGGAGAGACCCAGTACTTC | CASSLTGGAGETQYF | TRBD2 | TRBJ2-5 | TRBV5-1 | many
TGTGCCAGCTCACTCCAAAGGGCTGAAGCTTTCTTT | CASSLQRAEAFF | NA | TRBJ1-1 | TRBV18 | NA
TGCGCCAGCAGCCAATCAACGGGGGATCAGCCCCAGCATTTT | CASSQSTGDQPQHF | NA | TRBJ1-5 | TRBV4-1 | few
TGCGCCAGCAGCCAAGTTCAGGGCTCCGGTGAGCAGTTCTTC | CASSQVQGSGEQFF | NA | TRBJ2-1 | TRBV4-1 | few
TGTGCCAGCAGCCAAAGGCCCCCCGCGCAGGGGGTATTGTATGGCTACACCTTC | CASSQRPPAQGVLYGYTF | TRBD1 | TRBJ1-2 | TRBV4-2 | few
TGTGCCACGCAGATGGAGAACACCGGGGAGCTGTTTTTT | CATQMENTGELFF | NA | TRBJ2-2 | TRBV24-1 | few
TGTGCCAGCAGTTCTTTAGACAGGGGGACTGGAAACACCATATATTTT | CASSSLDRGTGNTIYF | TRBD1 | TRBJ1-3 | TRBV28 | NA
TGCGCCAGCAGCTTGGGAATCGCGAACACCGGGGAGCTGTTTTTT | CASSLGIANTGELFF | NA | TRBJ2-2 | TRBV5-1 | many
TGTGCCAGCAGCTTTGCGGGGGACGGAACCCAGTACTTC | CASSFAGDGTQYF | TRBD2 | TRBJ2-5 | TRBV7-3 | few
TGTGCCAGCAGTTACTCGATCTCGACCCTGAACACCGGGGAGCTGTTTTTT | CASSYSISTLNTGELFF | NA | TRBJ2-2 | TRBV6-2/TRBV6-3 | NA
TGCGCCAGCAGCCACCAGGACAGCCCCTACTATGGCTACACCTTC | CASSHQDSPYYGYTF | NA | TRBJ1-2 | TRBV4-1 | many
TGTGCCAGCAGGGGAGGACAGCATTCCTACGAGCAGTACTTC | CASRGGQHSYEQYF | NA | TRBJ2-7 | TRBV7-2 | NA
TGTGCCAGCAGCCTATTGTCGGTCGGGGAGCTGTTTTTT | CASSLLSVGELFF | NA | TRBJ2-2 | TRBV7-2 | NA
TGCAGTGCAAACGGGGGCGGGCCAGATACGCAGTATTTT | CSANGGGPDTQYF | NA | TRBJ2-3 | TRBV20-1 | few
TGCGCCAGCAGCCACCCCCGCCGGACAGGGGCGGGAAACACTGAAGCTTTCTTT | CASSHPRRTGAGNTEAFF | TRBD1 | TRBJ1-1 | TRBV4-1 | NA
TGCGCCAGCAGCTTGGGAACAGGGGCGGCTGGCTACACCTTC | CASSLGTGAAGYTF | TRBD1 | TRBJ1-2 | TRBV5-1 | few
TGCGCCAGCAGCCCCTCCAGGGGGACAGGGGCAGAAAATGAGCAGTTCTTC | CASSPSRGTGAENEQFF | TRBD1 | TRBJ2-1 | TRBV4-3 | many
TGTGCCAGTAGTATAAGGGCAGGCGAGCAGTTCTTC | CASSIRAGEQFF | NA | TRBJ2-1 | TRBV19 | few
TGTGCCAGCAGTTTTAGGGGGCGGCGAGGCTACACCTTC | CASSFRGRRGYTF | TRBD1 | TRBJ1-2 | TRBV6-5 | NA